The present TCR beta chain was sequenced within a study of preoperative IRX-2 immunotherapy in early breast cancer. Sequencing used immunoSEQ multiplex PCR; TCRdb keeps in-frame clones, though not all of them. The data show roughly 99,000 clones, with approximately 90% seen just once and roughly 2% held by the top ten. Treatment in this sample: preoperative locoregional IRX-2 cytokine immunotherapy. Patients received preoperative, locoregional IRX-2 cytokine immunotherapy in a phase Ib study. CDR3 length: 15 residues. V was pared by 0 bases and J by 0 bases, with 7 bases between. Germline CDR1 and CDR2: SGHRS and YFSETQ.

This TCR was sampled from a human donor with breast cancer. This chain links TRBV5-1 with TRBJ1-3, with D unclear. Sequenced material: tumor tissue, taken after IRX-2 immunotherapy. CDR3 protein: CASSLGPASGNTIYF. The DNA for the CDR3 is TGCGCCAGCAGCTTGGGGCCCGCCTCTGGAAACACCATATATTTT.